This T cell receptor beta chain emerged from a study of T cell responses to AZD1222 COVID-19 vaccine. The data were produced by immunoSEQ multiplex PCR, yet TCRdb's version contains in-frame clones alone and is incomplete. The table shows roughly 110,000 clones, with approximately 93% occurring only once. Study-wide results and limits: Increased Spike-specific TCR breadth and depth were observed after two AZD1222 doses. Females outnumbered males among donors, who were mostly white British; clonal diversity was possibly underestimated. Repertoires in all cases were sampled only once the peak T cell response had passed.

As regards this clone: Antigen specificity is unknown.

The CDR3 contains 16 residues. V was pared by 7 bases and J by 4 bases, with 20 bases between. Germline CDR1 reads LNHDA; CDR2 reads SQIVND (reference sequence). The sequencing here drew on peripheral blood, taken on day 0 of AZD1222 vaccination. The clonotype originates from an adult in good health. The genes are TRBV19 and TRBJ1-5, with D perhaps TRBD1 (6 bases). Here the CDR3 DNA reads TGTGCCAGTAAATTTGGGTGGGGGCAAAAAAATCAGCCCCAGCATTTT. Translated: CASKFGWGQKNQPQHF.